This TCR beta chain was sequenced in a study of regulatory T cells in long-lasting Graves disease. Time point here: newly diagnosed GD, antithyroid drugs for less than 3 months. Extracted PBMC RNA gave rise to the TCR library. This clonotype was seen many times. The germline V gene has CDR1 KGHSH and CDR2 LQKENI. The V gene lost 4 bases and the J gene lost 4 bases, with 12 bases spanning the gap. This CDR3 spans 14 amino acids. The authors built TCR beta libraries using iRepertoire HTBI primers and Arm-PCR of CDR3 regions. TCRdb used MiXCR to reprocess the multiplex PCR reads, holding one entry per CDR3 protein. This sample has 200,000 to 250,000 distinct CDR3 sequences, with 20% to 25% found just once.

This receptor was taken from a female donor with Graves disease. The genes are TRBV18 and TRBJ2-3; D possibly corresponds to TRBD1 (8 bases). The source material was peripheral blood mononuclear cells (PBMCs), sampled at new diagnosis, from a patient treated with antithyroid drugs. The CDR3 is CASSRTGRADTQYF. DNA of the CDR3: TGTGCCAGCTCACGGACAGGGAGGGCAGATACGCAGTATTTT.